Sequencing of this T cell receptor (beta chain) was carried out in a study of T cell responses to AZD1222 COVID-19 vaccine. Overall study findings and caveats: Among those given AZD1222, only five or six were seropositive at baseline.

On this clone: What it binds is not known.

Deletions cut 5 bases from V and 5 bases from J, with 14 bases between. The CDR3 covers 15 residues. Germline V gene sequence: CDR1 SGDLS, CDR2 YYNGEE. Some clones are missing from TCRdb's copy, which holds only in-frame ones; the method was immunoSEQ multiplex PCR. The sample lists tens of thousands of clones; about 90% were seen once. The material sequenced was peripheral blood, taken on day 0 of MenACWY control vaccination. This clonotype was sampled from an adult in good health. The V and J genes are TRBV9 and TRBJ1-6; tentative D call: TRBD1 (5 bases). The CDR3 sequence is CASRKETGDNSPLHF. CDR3 bases: TGTGCCAGCAGGAAAGAGACGGGGGATAATTCACCCCTCCACTTT. The full variable domain, rest sourced from reference TRBV9 and TRBJ1-6, is DSGVTQTPKHLITATGQRVTLRCSPRSGDLSVYWYQQSLDQGLQFLIQYYNGEERAKGNILERFSAQQFPDLHSELNLSSLELGDSALYFCASRKETGDNSPLHFGNGTRLTVT.